A selection of T cell receptor beta chains follows, all from one sample in a study of T-cell reconstitution after alpha-beta-depleted transplantation in children. TCRdb reanalysed the PCR reads using MiXCR and keeps one entry per CDR3 protein. The sample lists 490,000 or so distinct CDR3 sequences, around an eighth occurring once. The sample here was PBMCs from the stem cell graft donor, taken from the stem cell graft. All receptors come from a human donor who donated a stem cell graft to a child with combined immunodeficiency. Each CDR3 is given with its conserved first and last residue. D genes are given only for firm matches. Clone size is given for some rows only: seen once, a few or many times, or a class if the clone is expanded.

J gene	V gene	clone size	D gene	CDR3 DNA	CDR3 protein
TRBJ2-1	TRBV9	NA	TRBD2	TGTGCCAGCAGCGCAGTGCGGGGGGGCGTTAATGAGCAGTTCTTC	CASSAVRGGVNEQFF
TRBJ2-7	TRBV7-9	many	NA	TGTGCCAGCAGCCGAACCCCTAGTCCCCACGAGCAGTACTTC	CASSRTPSPHEQYF
TRBJ2-1	TRBV2	NA	NA	TGTGCCAGCCAGGAACCTCTTCGCAATGAGCAGTTCTTC	CASQEPLRNEQFF
TRBJ2-1	TRBV30	NA	TRBD2	TGTGCCTGGAGTGTAACCCGCGGGGGGACATACAATGAGCAGTTCTTC	CAWSVTRGGTYNEQFF
TRBJ2-7	TRBV2	many	NA	TGTGCCAGCAGTGATCGAGGCGAGCAGTACTTC	CASSDRGEQYF
TRBJ1-1	TRBV5-1	many	NA	TGCGCCAGCAGCTTGCGGCAGGGGTTGAACACTGAAGCTTTCTTT	CASSLRQGLNTEAFF
TRBJ2-5	TRBV13	many	NA	TGTGCCAGCAGCTTAGACAGGGCCGGGGAGACCCAGTACTTC	CASSLDRAGETQYF
TRBJ2-1	TRBV9	NA	NA	TGTGCCAGCGGGGGCGAAAATGAGCAGTTCTTC	CASGGENEQFF
TRBJ2-5	TRBV9	few	TRBD2	TGTGCCAGCAGCGACGATCCAATTACTAGCGATCAAGAGACCCAGTACTTC	CASSDDPITSDQETQYF
TRBJ2-7	TRBV7-2	many	NA	TGTGCCAGCAGCCCACGTGGACAGATAAATTACGAGCAGTACTTC	CASSPRGQINYEQYF
TRBJ2-1	TRBV4-1	few	TRBD1	TGCGCCAGCAGCCAAAGAAGAGGTACGGGACAGGGTAACAATGAGCAGTTCTTC	CASSQRRGTGQGNNEQFF
TRBJ1-6	TRBV12-3/TRBV12-4	many	NA	TGTGCCAGCAGTTTTGACAGCGGGTCACCCCTCCACTTT	CASSFDSGSPLHF
TRBJ2-3	TRBV6-4	NA	TRBD2	TGTGCCAGCAGTGAAGGACTAGCGGGGGGCCGAGATACGCAGTATTTT	CASSEGLAGGRDTQYF
TRBJ2-5	TRBV11-2	NA	TRBD2	TGTGCCAGCAGCAATGAAAGGACTAGCGGGCCTCAAGAGACCCAGTACTTC	CASSNERTSGPQETQYF
TRBJ2-1	TRBV3-1	few	NA	TGTGCCAGCAGCCAAGAACCTGGACTGCCCTCGGATGAGCAGTTCTTC	CASSQEPGLPSDEQFF
TRBJ1-1	TRBV4-3	few	NA	TGCGCCAGCAGCTGGGACACACTCACGGTCACTGAAGCTTTCTTT	CASSWDTLTVTEAFF
TRBJ1-6	TRBV3-1	few	NA	TGTGCCAGCAGCCAAGGTAGTACGGCTTCACCCCTCCACTTT	CASSQGSTASPLHF
TRBJ1-1	TRBV6-1	NA	NA	TGTGCCAGCAGTAGGCAGGGACTGAACACTGAAGCTTTCTTT	CASSRQGLNTEAFF
TRBJ2-7	TRBV9	many	NA	TGTGCCAGCAGCGTGGAGGGCAGTTCCTACGAGCAGTACTTC	CASSVEGSSYEQYF
TRBJ2-7	TRBV30	NA	NA	TGTGCCTGGAGTGTCCCATTCCCCGCAGGGAAGGACTTC	CAWSVPFPAGKDF
TRBJ2-5	TRBV6-1	few	NA	TGTGCCAGCAAGACCGGGTCCAGAGAGACCCAGTACTTC	CASKTGSRETQYF
TRBJ2-5	TRBV10-3	many	NA	TGTGCCATCAGTGATAAGGACCAAGAGACCCAGTACTTC	CAISDKDQETQYF
TRBJ2-1	TRBV12-3/TRBV12-4	NA	TRBD2	TGTGCCAGCACTGCCGGGACTAGCGGGAGATGGGATGAGCAGTTCTTC	CASTAGTSGRWDEQFF
TRBJ2-7	TRBV6-5	few	TRBD2	TGTGCCAGCAGTTACCTGGCTAGCGGGGGGGGAACCTACGAGCAGTACTTC	CASSYLASGGGTYEQYF
TRBJ2-3	TRBV15	few	NA	TGTGCCACCAGCAGGGCTAGCGTCCTCACAGATACGCAGTATTTT	CATSRASVLTDTQYF
TRBJ1-4	TRBV29-1	NA	NA	TGCAGCGTATTAAATGAAAAACTGTTTTTT	CSVLNEKLFF
TRBJ2-3	TRBV9	few	NA	TGTGCCAGCAGCGTAGGGGGGAGACTACCCGGCGGCGAGCAGTATTTT	CASSVGGRLPGGEQYF
TRBJ2-1	TRBV6-5	many	NA	TGTGCCAGCAGTTTGGATTCTGAGGATGAGCAGTTCTTC	CASSLDSEDEQFF
TRBJ2-1	TRBV19	few	TRBD2	TGTGCCAGTATCCGTGATAGCGGGGGAATATATGAGCAGTTCTTC	CASIRDSGGIYEQFF
TRBJ2-2	TRBV5-6	NA	TRBD2	TGTGCCAGCAGCTCCCTGACTAGCGGGAGATCCGGGGAGCTGTTTTTT	CASSSLTSGRSGELFF
TRBJ2-5	TRBV15	few	NA	TGTGCCACCACGGGGGGCGGGAGAACTCAAGAGACCCAGTACTTC	CATTGGGRTQETQYF
TRBJ2-5	TRBV24-1	few	TRBD2	TGTGCCACCAGTGGGGCTAGCGGGATGCAGACCCAGTACTTC	CATSGASGMQTQYF